The 3 T cell receptor beta chains in this list originate from one sample, sequenced in a study of T cells after yellow fever vaccination. TCRdb re-analysed the 5' RACE reads in MiXCR, keeping a single row per CDR3 protein. The table records 150,000 to 200,000 distinct CDR3 sequences, 9.3% of them present only once. The material sequenced was CD8+ T cells sorted from PBMCs, taken 45 days after the yellow fever booster vaccination. The source of these receptors is a man aged 18 to 29 who received the YFV17D yellow fever vaccine.

This clonotype came up a few times. This chain uses TRBV7-8 with TRBJ1-1; 8 nucleotides line up with TRBD1. V shed 2 bases, J shed 1 base, and the junction held 3 bases outside the gene matches. Germline V gene lookup returns CDR1 SGHVS and CDR2 FQNEAQ. CDR3 size: 15 residues. Here the CDR3 reads CASSLFGQGNTEAFF. The CDR3, as DNA: TGTGCCAGCAGCTTATTTGGACAGGGGAACACTGAAGCTTTCTTT.

Many counts were recorded for this clonotype. The CDR3, as DNA: TGTGCCAGCAGCCGCGGGGCGGAGACCCAGTACTTC. It yields the protein CASSRGAETQYF. V gene TRBV7-9 combines with J gene TRBJ2-5, with TRBD2 as a possible D gene (6 bases). Germline CDR1 reads SEHNR; CDR2 reads FQNEAQ (reference sequence). V was shortened by 5 bases and J by 5 bases, with 9 bases between the two germline ends. This CDR3 is built from 12 residues. The full variable domain, its missing parts supplied by reference TRBV7-9 and TRBJ2-5, is DTGVSQNPRHKITKRGQNVTFRCDPISEHNRLYWYRQTLGQGPEFLTYFQNEAQLEKSRLLSDRFSAERPKGSFSTLEIQRTEQGDSAMYLCASSRGAETQYFGPGTRLLVL.

The chain employs TRBV21-1 and TRBJ1-2; the table's D call, TRBD1, has no DNA check behind it. TRBV21-1 is labeled a pseudogene. CDR3 length: 12 amino acids. CDR3 bases: TGTGCCAGCAGCAAGCGGGGGCATGGCTACACCTTC. Translated, it gives CASSKRGHGYTF.